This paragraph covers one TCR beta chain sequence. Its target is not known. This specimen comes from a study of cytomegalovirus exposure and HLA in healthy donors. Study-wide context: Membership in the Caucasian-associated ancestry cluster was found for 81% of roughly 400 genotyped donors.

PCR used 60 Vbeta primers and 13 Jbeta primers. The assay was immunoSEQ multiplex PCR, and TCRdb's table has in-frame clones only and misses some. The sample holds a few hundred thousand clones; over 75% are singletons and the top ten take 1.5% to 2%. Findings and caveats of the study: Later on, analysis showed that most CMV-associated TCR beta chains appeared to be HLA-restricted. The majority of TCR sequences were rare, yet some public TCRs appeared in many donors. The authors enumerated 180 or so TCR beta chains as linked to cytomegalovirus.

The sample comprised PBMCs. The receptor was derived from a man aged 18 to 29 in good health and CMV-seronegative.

CDR3 sequence (DNA): TGTGCCAGCAGGGGCGACACTGAAGCTTTCTTT. It codes for CASRGDTEAFF. J is TRBJ1-1 and V is TRBV28; D gene ambiguous. CDR1 and CDR2 from the germline V gene are MDHEN and SYDVKM. The ends were cut back, 6 bases at V and 3 bases at J, with 5 bases in the middle. This CDR3 contains 11 residues.